A selection of T cell receptor beta chains follows, all from one sample in a study of post-analysis software for immune sequencing data. Each CDR3 protein is one row after TCRdb ran MiXCR on the PCR reads. This sample has 350,000 to 500,000 distinct CDR3 sequences; about 40% occur once, and the top ten carry 7.6%. The sample was blood. These receptors all come from a girl aged 2-10 years with multiple sclerosis. Both conserved end residues are part of each CDR3. D genes are given only for firm matches. Only part of the rows carry a size: once, few, many, or a class if the clone is expanded.

.	TRBD1	TRBV25-1	TRBJ2-6	CASSVRGLGSGANVLTF	TGTGCCAGCAGTGTCAGGGGGCTCGGGTCTGGGGCCAACGTCCTGACTTTC
once	TRBD1	TRBV7-6	TRBJ2-3	CASSFPRTGGVTDTQYF	TGTGCCAGCAGCTTTCCTAGGACAGGGGGTGTGACGGATACGCAGTATTTT
.	TRBD1	TRBV7-2	TRBJ2-5	CASSRDRGREETQYF	TGTGCCAGCAGCCGGGACAGGGGGCGCGAAGAGACCCAGTACTTC
.	.	TRBV27	TRBJ2-3	CASSLRALALDTQYF	TGTGCCAGCAGTTTAAGGGCGCTAGCATTAGATACGCAGTATTTT
few	.	TRBV7-2	TRBJ2-3	CASSFGWQGIDTQYF	TGTGCCAGCAGCTTCGGTTGGCAGGGCATCGATACGCAGTATTTT
.	.	TRBV20-1	TRBJ2-5	CSARDQEDRSYQETQYF	TGCAGTGCTAGAGATCAAGAGGACCGATCGTACCAAGAGACCCAGTACTTC
few	TRBD2	TRBV7-8	TRBJ2-1	CASSSTSGGFHPQFF	TGTGCCAGCAGCAGTACTAGCGGGGGCTTTCACCCGCAGTTCTTC
few	.	TRBV9	TRBJ2-7	CASRGRPGDYEQYF	TGTGCCAGCAGGGGTAGGCCCGGAGACTACGAGCAGTACTTC
.	.	TRBV9	TRBJ2-6	CASSATMAGANVLTF	TGTGCCAGCAGCGCTACTATGGCAGGGGCCAACGTCCTGACTTTC
few	.	TRBV5-1	TRBJ2-7	CASRRGTFLNEQYF	TGCGCCAGCAGACGAGGGACATTTTTGAACGAGCAGTACTTC
.	.	TRBV7-9	TRBJ1-1	CASSLLGEAFF	TGTGCCAGCAGCTTGTTAGGTGAAGCTTTCTTT
.	.	TRBV6-5	TRBJ1-1	CASSYYPTDGEAFF	TGTGCCAGCAGTTACTACCCCACCGACGGTGAAGCTTTCTTT
.	.	TRBV6-5	TRBJ1-6	CASGLEYTNSPLHF	TGTGCCAGCGGGCTGGAGTATACGAATTCACCCCTCCACTTT
.	.	TRBV27	TRBJ1-2	CAGSPLPQDSYPSYGYTF	TGTGCCGGCAGTCCCCTTCCTCAAGACAGCTACCCCTCCTATGGCTACACCTTC
.	.	TRBV7-2	TRBJ2-7	CASSSRLPYEQYF	TGTGCCAGCAGCTCCCGACTACCTTACGAGCAGTACTTC
.	TRBD2	TRBV7-2	TRBJ2-7	CASSHRTSGYEQYF	TGTGCCAGCAGCCACCGGACTAGCGGCTACGAGCAGTACTTC
.	TRBD2	TRBV7-2	TRBJ2-3	CASSLEAGNADTQYF	TGTGCCAGCAGCTTAGAAGCGGGAAATGCAGATACGCAGTATTTT
.	.	TRBV4-1	TRBJ2-1	CASSLQDTYNEQFF	TGCGCCAGCAGCCTCCAGGACACCTACAATGAGCAGTTCTTC
few	.	TRBV9	TRBJ2-5	CASSLMGIQETQYF	TGTGCCAGCAGCCTGATGGGGATCCAAGAGACCCAGTACTTC
.	TRBD2	TRBV6-2/TRBV6-3	TRBJ2-1	CASSYETSGRGYNEQFF	TGTGCCAGCAGTTACGAGACTAGCGGGAGAGGATACAATGAGCAGTTCTTC